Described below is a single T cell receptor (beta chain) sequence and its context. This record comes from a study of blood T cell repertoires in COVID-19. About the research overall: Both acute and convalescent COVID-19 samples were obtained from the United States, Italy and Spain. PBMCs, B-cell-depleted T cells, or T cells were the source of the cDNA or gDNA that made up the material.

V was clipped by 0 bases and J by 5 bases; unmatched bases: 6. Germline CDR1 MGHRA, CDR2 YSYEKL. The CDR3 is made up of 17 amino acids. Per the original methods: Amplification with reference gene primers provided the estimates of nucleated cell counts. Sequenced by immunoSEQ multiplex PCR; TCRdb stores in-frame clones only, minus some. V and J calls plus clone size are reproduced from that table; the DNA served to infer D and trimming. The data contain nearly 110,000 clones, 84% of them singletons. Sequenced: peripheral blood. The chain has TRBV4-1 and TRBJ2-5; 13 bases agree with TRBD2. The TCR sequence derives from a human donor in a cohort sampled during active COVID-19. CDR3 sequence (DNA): TGCGCCAGCAGCCAAGATCAACTAGCGGGAGGGCTTGAGACCCAGTACTTC. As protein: CASSQDQLAGGLETQYF.